Each of the 7 T cell receptor beta chains below was sequenced from the same sample in a study of shared clonotypes between healthy human individuals. Produced via immunoSEQ multiplex PCR; TCRdb's table is partial and in-frame only. This sample has 550,000 to 850,000 clones, with 74% found just once. Material for sequencing was memory CD4+ T cells sorted from blood. Noted subset: CD45RA-negative fraction. The receptors derive from a woman between 25 and 40 years old in good health.

This clone was observed a handful of times. The V and J genes are TRBV7-2 and TRBJ2-7, with TRBD1 as a possible D gene (5 bases). Germline V gene lookup returns CDR1 SGHTA and CDR2 FQGNSA. V lost 1 base, J lost 2 bases, and 12 bases lay in between. The CDR3 length is 15 residues. The CDR3: CASSLVNQGPYEQYF. Here the CDR3 DNA reads TGTGCCAGCAGCTTAGTCAACCAGGGTCCCTACGAGCAGTACTTC.

V gene TRBV28 combines with J gene TRBJ1-1; D is uncertain. V was shortened by 7 bases and J by 1 base, with 4 bases between the two germline ends. This CDR3 comprises 11 residues. Looked up from germline, CDR1 is MDHEN and CDR2 is SYDVKM. CDR3 in amino acids: CASIANTEAFF. The CDR3 bases are TGTGCCAGCATAGCGAACACTGAAGCTTTCTTT.

In its sample, this clone was seen once. V is TRBV4-2 and J is TRBJ2-1, with TRBD2 matching 10 bases. The junction had 6 bases not matched to a gene; V was cut back by 4 bases and J by 6 bases. The CDR3 runs to 15 residues. Germline CDR1 reads LGHNA; CDR2 reads YNFKEQ. CDR3 in amino acids: CASSLLAGAGNEQFF. CDR3 DNA sequence: TGTGCCAGCAGCCTTCTAGCGGGGGCGGGCAATGAGCAGTTCTTC.

The chain uses TRBV7-8 and TRBJ2-5; 11 bases match TRBD2. The J call may be incorrect, as the DNA end agrees better with TRBJ2-7. CDR1 is SGHVS, CDR2 FQNEAQ, per germline. The CDR3 has 15 residues. The CDR3 region is CASGGLAGMRYEQYF. The CDR3 nucleotides are TGTGCCAGCGGCGGACTAGCGGGCATGCGGTACGAGCAGTACTTC.

The chain couples TRBV11-2 to TRBJ2-2; 7 bases line up with TRBD2. Germline assignment: CDR1 SGHAT and CDR2 FQNNGV. There are 17 residues in the CDR3. Trimming at V came to 5 bases and at J to 5 bases, leaving 14 bases not matched to a gene. CDR3 nucleotides: TGTGCCAGCAGCCGGTTCGGCGGGAGTCCTTGGACCGGGGAGCTGTTTTTT. Protein: CASSRFGGSPWTGELFF. Full variable domain (remainder filled in from reference TRBV11-2 and TRBJ2-2): EAGVAQSPRYKIIEKRQSVAFWCNPISGHATLYWYQQILGQGPKLLIQFQNNGVVDDSQLPKDRFSAERLKGVDSTLKIQPAKLEDSAVYLCASSRFGGSPWTGELFFGEGSRLTVL.

Many counts were recorded for this clone. The chain employs TRBV7-8 and TRBJ2-1; TRBD2 might be the D (5 bases). Germline V gives CDR1 SGHVS, CDR2 FQNEAQ. The V end was cut by 0 bases, the J end by 3 bases, with 9 bases between. This CDR3 is 15 amino acids long. CDR3: CASSLAGADYNEQFF. The CDR3 DNA reads as TGTGCCAGCAGCTTAGCGGGAGCTGACTACAATGAGCAGTTCTTC.

The rearrangement uses TRBV9 and TRBJ1-1, with D perhaps matching TRBD1 (5 bases). Germline V gives CDR1 SGDLS, CDR2 YYNGEE. The CDR3 has 15 residues. Trimming removed 0 bases from V and 4 bases from J, with 13 bases in between. The CDR3 DNA reads as TGTGCCAGCAGCGTAGTTATAGAGGGGAGCACTGAAGCTTTCTTT. Amino acid sequence: CASSVVIEGSTEAFF.